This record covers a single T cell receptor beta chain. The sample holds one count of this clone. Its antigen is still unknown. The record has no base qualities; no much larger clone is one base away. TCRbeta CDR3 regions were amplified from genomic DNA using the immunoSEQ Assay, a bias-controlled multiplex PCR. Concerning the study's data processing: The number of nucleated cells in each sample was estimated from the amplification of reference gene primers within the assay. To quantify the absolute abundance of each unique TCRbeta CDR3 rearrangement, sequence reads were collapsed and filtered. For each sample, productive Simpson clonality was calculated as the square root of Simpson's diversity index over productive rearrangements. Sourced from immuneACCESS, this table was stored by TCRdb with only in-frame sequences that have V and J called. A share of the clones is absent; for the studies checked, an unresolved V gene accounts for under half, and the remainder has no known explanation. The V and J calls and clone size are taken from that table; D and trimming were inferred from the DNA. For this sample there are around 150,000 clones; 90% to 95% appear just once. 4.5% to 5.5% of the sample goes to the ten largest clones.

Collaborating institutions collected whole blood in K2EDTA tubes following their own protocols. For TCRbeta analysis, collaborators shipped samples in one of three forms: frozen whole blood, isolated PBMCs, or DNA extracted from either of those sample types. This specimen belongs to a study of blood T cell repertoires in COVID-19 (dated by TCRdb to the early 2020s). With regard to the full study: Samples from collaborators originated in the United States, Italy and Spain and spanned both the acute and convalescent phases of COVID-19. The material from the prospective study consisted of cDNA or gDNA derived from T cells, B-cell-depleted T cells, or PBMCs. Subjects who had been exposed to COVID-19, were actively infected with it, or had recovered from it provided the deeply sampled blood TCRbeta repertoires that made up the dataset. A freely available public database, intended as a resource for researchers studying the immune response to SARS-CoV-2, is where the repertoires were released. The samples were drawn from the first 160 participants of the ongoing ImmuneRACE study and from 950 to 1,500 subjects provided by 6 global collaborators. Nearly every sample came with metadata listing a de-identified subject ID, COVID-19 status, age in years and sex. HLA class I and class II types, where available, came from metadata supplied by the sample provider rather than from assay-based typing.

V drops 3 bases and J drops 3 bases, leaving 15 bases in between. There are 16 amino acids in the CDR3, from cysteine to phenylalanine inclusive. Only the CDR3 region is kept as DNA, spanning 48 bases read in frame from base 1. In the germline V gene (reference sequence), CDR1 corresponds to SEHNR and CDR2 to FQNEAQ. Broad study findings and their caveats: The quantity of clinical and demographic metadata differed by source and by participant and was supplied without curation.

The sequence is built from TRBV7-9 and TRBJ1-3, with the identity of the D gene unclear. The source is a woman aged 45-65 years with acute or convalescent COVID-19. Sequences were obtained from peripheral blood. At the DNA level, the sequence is TGTGCCAGCAGCTTTTCTGGTTTAGAATTTGGAAACACCATATATTTT. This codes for CASSFSGLEFGNTIYF.